The rows below give T cell receptor beta chains drawn from one sample of a study of blood T cell repertoires in COVID-19. Clones were read by immunoSEQ multiplex PCR, and TCRdb kept only the in-frame ones, dropping some. The table includes almost 25,000 clones, about 92% detected once. Sequenced input: peripheral blood. These receptors were taken from a man between 65 and 85 years old with active COVID-19. The CDR3 runs from the conserved cysteine through the conserved F or W. A D gene is named only where the DNA matches it firmly. The size entry is marked missing in some rows and otherwise reads once, few, many or a size class.

TRBJ2-7 - - TRBV30 TGTGCCTGGAGTGTACCGCCATGGACAGCCCGCTCCTACGAGCAGTACTTC CAWSVPPWTARSYEQYF
TRBJ1-2 once - TRBV6-5 TGTGCCATCAAAGGGGTAGCTAACTATGGCTACACCTTC CAIKGVANYGYTF
TRBJ2-4 once TRBD2 TRBV7-9 TGTGCCAGCAGCTTAGCCGGGACTAGCACGTCAGGGGCCAAAAACATTCAGTACTTC CASSLAGTSTSGAKNIQYF
TRBJ2-4 - - TRBV20-1 TGCAGAGCGCAACGGGGTTACATTCAGTACTTC CRAQRGYIQYF
TRBJ2-2 - TRBD2 TRBV15 TGTGCCACCAGGCGCACTAGGACTAGCGGGGGCCCGAACACCGGGGAGCTGTTTTTT CATRRTRTSGGPNTGELFF
TRBJ2-7 - TRBD2 TRBV19 TGTGCCAGTAGTTCAGGACTAGCTTCTGGTGAGCAGTACTTC CASSSGLASGEQYF
TRBJ1-3 - - TRBV6-1 TGTGCCAGCAGTGAATTACCCAGCTCTGGAAACACCATATATTTT CASSELPSSGNTIYF
TRBJ2-3 - TRBD2 TRBV15 TGTGCCGCGGGGGCCCCCTCGGGGGGGCCCTCAGATACGCAGTATTTT CAAGAPSGGPSDTQYF
TRBJ1-2 - TRBD1 TRBV4-1 TGCGCCAGCAGCCAAGAGACAGGGCGGTATGGCTACACCTTC CASSQETGRYGYTF
TRBJ1-1 - - TRBV5-6 TGTGCCAGCAGCTTGAAGGTTCAGGTGCGCGCTTTCTTT CASSLKVQVRAFF
TRBJ2-7 - TRBD1 TRBV7-8 TGTGCCAGCAGCTTAGCGGGACAGGGATTTTCCTACGAGCAGTACTTC CASSLAGQGFSYEQYF
TRBJ2-5 - - TRBV3-1/TRBV3-2 TGTGCCAGCAGCCGACGACATGTCCAGGGGACCCAGTACTTC CASSRRHVQGTQYF
TRBJ2-3 - - TRBV6-5 TGTGCCAGCAGAAGGGGACTCGACACAGATACGCAGTATTTT CASRRGLDTDTQYF